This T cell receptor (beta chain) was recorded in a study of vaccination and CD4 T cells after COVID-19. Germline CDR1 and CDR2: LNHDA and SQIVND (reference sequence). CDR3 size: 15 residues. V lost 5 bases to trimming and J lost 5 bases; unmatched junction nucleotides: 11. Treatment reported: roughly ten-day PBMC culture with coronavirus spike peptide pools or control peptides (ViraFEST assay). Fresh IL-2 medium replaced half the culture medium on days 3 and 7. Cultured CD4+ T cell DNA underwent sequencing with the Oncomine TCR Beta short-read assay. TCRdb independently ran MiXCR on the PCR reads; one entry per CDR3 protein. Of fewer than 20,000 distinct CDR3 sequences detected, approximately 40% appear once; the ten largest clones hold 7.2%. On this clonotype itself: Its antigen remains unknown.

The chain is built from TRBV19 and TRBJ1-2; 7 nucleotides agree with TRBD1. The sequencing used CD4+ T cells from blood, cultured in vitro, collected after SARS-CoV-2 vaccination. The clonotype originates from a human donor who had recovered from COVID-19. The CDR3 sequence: CASSLRGQRTYGYTF. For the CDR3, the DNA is TGTGCCAGTAGTTTACGGGGACAGCGAACATATGGCTACACCTTC.